This TCR beta chain is from a study of cytomegalovirus exposure and HLA in healthy donors. Whole-study findings and limits: Sequencing likely generated an artifact that appeared as a cluster of highly shared sequence variants. In a later analysis, HLA-C alleles had the fewest associated TCRs, DRB1 alleles the most. At a 0.05 false discovery rate, a later analysis found roughly 17,000 TCR beta sequences to be associated with HLA alleles.

Amplification used 60 Vbeta primers and 13 Jbeta primers. TCRdb's copy holds only in-frame clones and misses some; the assay was immunoSEQ multiplex PCR. The sample gives some 190,000 clones, 65% to 80% of which show up once; about 4.6% is in the top ten. Comments on this clone: Its antigen is still unknown.

The CDR3 has 13 residues. The V segment lost 6 bases and the J segment 6 bases; nucleotides outside the gene matches: 7. Germline V gene lookup returns CDR1 MDHEN and CDR2 SYDVKM. The sample consisted of PBMCs. The rearrangement uses TRBV28 and TRBJ1-1; TRBD1 matches 7 bases. The TCR originated in a man between 25 and 39 years old in good health and CMV-seropositive. The CDR3 region has the DNA TGTGCCAGCAGGATTACAGGGGACCCTGAAGCTTTCTTT. It specifies CASRITGDPEAFF.